Following are 14 T cell receptor beta chains from one sample sequenced in a study of cytomegalovirus exposure and HLA in healthy donors. Both 60 Vbeta primers and 13 Jbeta primers went into the PCR. Libraries were prepared by immunoSEQ multiplex PCR; TCRdb keeps only in-frame clonotypes and omits some of them. The sample carries tens of thousands of clones, about 81% recorded once. The sequenced sample consisted of PBMCs. The receptor source for this set is a woman in her thirties or forties in good health and CMV-seropositive.

This sequence joins TRBV7-2 and TRBJ2-7; 12 bases line up with TRBD2. The CDR3 runs 17 residues. The V gene end was trimmed by 2 bases and the J gene end by 6 bases; junction bases not matched to a gene: 11. Germline V gene sequence: CDR1 SGHTA, CDR2 FQGNSA. The CDR3 here is CASSLFNAGLAGGEQYF. The DNA of the CDR3 is TGTGCCAGCAGCTTATTCAATGCGGGACTAGCGGGCGGCGAGCAGTACTTC. Drawing the rest from reference TRBV7-2 and TRBJ2-7, the complete variable domain is GAGVSQSPSNKVTEKGKDVELRCDPISGHTALYWYRQSLGQGLEFLIYFQGNSAPDKSGLPSDRFSAERTGGSVSTLTIQRTQQEDSAVYLCASSLFNAGLAGGEQYFGPGTRLTVT.

This chain connects TRBV11-2 to TRBJ2-7; 11 positions match TRBD1. Trimming cost V 1 base and J 6 bases; bases outside gene matches: 5. This CDR3 is 15 amino acids long. The germline gives CDR1 SGHAT, CDR2 FQNNGV. The CDR3 nucleotides are TGTGCCAGCAGCTTAGTAGGGACAGGGGGGAGCGAGCAGTACTTC. Amino acids: CASSLVGTGGSEQYF.

This rearrangement joins TRBV5-4 to TRBJ2-1, with D perhaps TRBD1 (6 bases). Germline V CDR1 and CDR2: SGHNT, YYREEE (reference sequence). With 2 bases removed from V and 8 bases from J, the gap between germline ends came to 11 bases. This CDR3 has 13 amino acids. CDR3 DNA sequence: TGTGCCAGCAGCTTAGACTCAGGGGATGAGCAGTTCTTC. Protein sequence: CASSLDSGDEQFF.

The chain joins TRBV7-8 to TRBJ2-7; D gene uncertain. The CDR3 consists of 13 residues. Trimming cost V 3 bases and J 4 bases, with 10 bases left between them. Per germline, CDR1 SGHVS and CDR2 FQNEAQ. The CDR3 region has the DNA TGTGCCAGCAGCTTGTTTGGCAGGTACGAGCAGTACTTC. Protein sequence: CASSLFGRYEQYF.

The genes are TRBV5-6 and TRBJ2-1, with 12 bases matching TRBD2. This CDR3 is 16 amino acids long. Germline values: CDR1 SGHDT, CDR2 YYEEEE. Germline trimming cut 3 bases from V and 4 bases from J; bases unmatched to any gene: 5. CDR3: CASSWRTSGAYNEQFF. The CDR3, as DNA: TGTGCCAGCAGCTGGAGGACTAGCGGGGCTTACAATGAGCAGTTCTTC.

The chain has TRBV7-9 and TRBJ1-3, with TRBD1 matching 8 bases. Germline lookup yields CDR1 SEHNR and CDR2 FQNEAQ (reference sequence). This CDR3 comprises 15 residues. The V segment lost 3 bases and the J segment 0 bases; nucleotides outside the gene matches: 1. In nucleotides, the CDR3 is TGTGCCAGCAGCTTCGGACAGGGCTCTGGAAACACCATATATTTT. This codes for CASSFGQGSGNTIYF.

The rearrangement links TRBV19 to TRBJ1-5; 10 nucleotides line up with TRBD1. Germline assignment: CDR1 LNHDA and CDR2 SQIVND (reference sequence). V lost 5 bases and J lost 5; bases outside the gene matches: 3. This CDR3 contains 14 residues. The CDR3 bases are TGTGCCAGTAGTGTGGACAGGGGGGATCAGCCCCAGCATTTT. Its protein is CASSVDRGDQPQHF.

This chain connects TRBV30 to TRBJ2-2; D unresolved. CDR3 size: 11 residues. Germline V lookup: CDR1 GTSNPN, CDR2 SVGIG (reference sequence). V lost 8 bases to trimming and J lost 8 bases, with 12 bases between them. CDR3 nucleotide sequence: TGTGCCCGCGGTTTTTCGGGGGAGCTGTTTTTT. Its protein is CARGFSGELFF.

The chain employs TRBV5-1 and TRBJ2-4; 9 bases match TRBD1. V lost 4 bases and J lost 0; bases outside the gene matches: 11. Germline CDR1 and CDR2: SGHRS and YFSETQ. The CDR3 covers 18 residues. The CDR3 bases are TGCGCCAGCAGCCTAGACGTGGGACAGGGTATAGCCAAAAACATTCAGTACTTC. Amino acids: CASSLDVGQGIAKNIQYF.

V gene TRBV5-1 combines with J gene TRBJ2-7; D perhaps matches TRBD2 (5 bases). Per the germline V gene, CDR1 is SGHRS and CDR2 is YFSETQ. Between the trimmed V and J ends, which lost 5 bases and 0 bases, there was a span of 12 bases. The CDR3 totals 14 residues. CDR3: CASRRGLPSYEQYF. The CDR3 DNA reads TGCGCCAGCAGGCGCGGACTGCCCTCCTACGAGCAGTACTTC. The whole variable domain, remainder taken from reference TRBV5-1 and TRBJ2-7, is KAGVTQTPRYLIKTRGQQVTLSCSPISGHRSVSWYQQTPGQGLQFLFEYFSETQRNKGNFPGRFSGRQFSNSRSEMNVSTLELGDSALYLCASRRGLPSYEQYFGPGTRLTVT.

V is TRBV19 and J is TRBJ1-4; D ambiguous. This CDR3 comprises 14 residues. Germline CDR1 and CDR2: LNHDA and SQIVND (reference sequence). V lost 1 base, J lost 0 bases, and 3 bases lay in between. Written as DNA, the CDR3 is TGTGCCAGTAGTATAGCTACAACTAATGAAAAACTGTTTTTT. Residues: CASSIATTNEKLFF. The whole variable domain, remainder taken from reference TRBV19 and TRBJ1-4, is DGGITQSPKYLFRKEGQNVTLSCEQNLNHDAMYWYRQDPGQGLRLIYYSQIVNDFQKGDIAEGYSVSREKKESFPLTVTSAQKNPTAFYLCASSIATTNEKLFFGSGTQLSVL.

The chain uses TRBV7-2 and TRBJ2-3; a weak D match, TRBD2 (5 bases). V was pared by 3 bases and J by 3 bases, with 13 bases between. The CDR3 length is 15 residues. The germline V gene encodes CDR1 SGHTA and CDR2 FQGNSA. The CDR3: CASSFREGDTDTQYF. The CDR3 DNA reads as TGTGCCAGCAGCTTCCGGGAAGGCGATACAGATACGCAGTATTTT.

This rearrangement joins TRBV29-1 to TRBJ1-1; D is unresolved. The CDR3 extends over 12 amino acids. The germline V and J ends were trimmed by 6 bases and 2 bases, with 10 bases remaining between them. Germline lookup yields CDR1 SQVTM and CDR2 ANQGSEA. The CDR3 DNA follows: TGCAGCGTGGCAACAGAAAACACTGAAGCTTTCTTT. Translated: CSVATENTEAFF. The full variable domain, its missing parts supplied by reference TRBV29-1 and TRBJ1-1, is SAVISQKPSRDICQRGTSLTIQCQVDSQVTMMFWYRQQPGQSLTLIATANQGSEATYESGFVIDKFPISRPNLTFSTLTVSNMSPEDSSIYLCSVATENTEAFFGQGTRLTVV.

The chain joins TRBV19 to TRBJ2-5; D may be TRBD1 (5 bases). Germline-derived CDR1 and CDR2 are LNHDA and SQIVND (reference sequence). This CDR3 region has 15 residues. V was cut by 5 bases and J by 5 bases, with 18 bases left in between. DNA of the CDR3: TGTGCCAGTAGTCTCAATCCCCAGGGTGCGGAGACCCAGTACTTC. This sequence encodes CASSLNPQGAETQYF.